A selection of T cell receptor beta chains follows, all from one sample in a study of blood T cell repertoires in COVID-19. Profiled with immunoSEQ multiplex PCR; TCRdb holds only in-frame clones, not every one. The table has about 410,000 clones, over 75% seen once; the top ten hold 1.5% to 1.8%. The sequenced sample was peripheral blood. These receptors were obtained from a woman aged 40 to 50 with COVID-19, enrolled during active disease. CDR3s include the opening cysteine and the closing phenylalanine or tryptophan. Fields, in order: D gene, V gene, J gene, clone size, CDR3 DNA, CDR3 protein. The D gene is left open where the match is weak. Size is stated for part of the rows, as once, few or many counts, or as a class when the clone is expanded.

d_gene: TRBD1
v_gene: TRBV18
j_gene: TRBJ2-7
abundance: NA
CDR3nt: TGTGCCAGCTCACCGTTAAGGACAGGGATTCTCTCCTACGAGCAGTACTTC
CDR3aa: CASSPLRTGILSYEQYF

d_gene: NA
v_gene: TRBV30
j_gene: TRBJ1-2
abundance: NA
CDR3nt: TGTGCCTGGACAGTCCCCATTATTAACTATGGCTACACCTTC
CDR3aa: CAWTVPIINYGYTF

d_gene: TRBD2
v_gene: TRBV28
j_gene: TRBJ2-5
abundance: NA
CDR3nt: TGTGCCAGCAAAGGGTCTAGCGGAGGTCAAGAGACCCAGTACTTC
CDR3aa: CASKGSSGGQETQYF

d_gene: TRBD2
v_gene: TRBV3-1/TRBV3-2
j_gene: TRBJ2-5
abundance: NA
CDR3nt: TGTGCCAGCGGCAAGGCGGGGGGGCGTGGAGAGACCCAGTACTTC
CDR3aa: CASGKAGGRGETQYF

d_gene: NA
v_gene: TRBV6-5
j_gene: TRBJ1-2
abundance: once
CDR3nt: TGTGCCAGCAGCCATCGGGGGGTGACCTATGGCTACACCTTC
CDR3aa: CASSHRGVTYGYTF

d_gene: TRBD1
v_gene: TRBV6-2/TRBV6-3
j_gene: TRBJ1-4
abundance: NA
CDR3nt: TGTGCCAGCAGTCTAGACAGGGTCCGGCGGGAAAAACTGTTTTTT
CDR3aa: CASSLDRVRREKLFF

d_gene: TRBD1
v_gene: TRBV9
j_gene: TRBJ1-6
abundance: NA
CDR3nt: TGTGCCAGCAGCAGGGACAGGGATAGCTCCTATAATTCACCCCTCCACTTT
CDR3aa: CASSRDRDSSYNSPLHF

d_gene: TRBD1
v_gene: TRBV6-6
j_gene: TRBJ2-3
abundance: NA
CDR3nt: TGTGCCAGCAGTTACGGGACAGGGAGGACAGATACGCAGTATTTT
CDR3aa: CASSYGTGRTDTQYF

d_gene: TRBD1
v_gene: TRBV13
j_gene: TRBJ2-1
abundance: NA
CDR3nt: TGTGCCAGCAGCTTAGGGGTATGGGGACAGGGTTTAAATGAGCAGTTCTTC
CDR3aa: CASSLGVWGQGLNEQFF

d_gene: NA
v_gene: TRBV23-1
j_gene: TRBJ2-2
abundance: once
CDR3nt: TGCGCCAGCAGTCAAGAGCCCCCCACTATTTTT
CDR3aa: CASSQEPPTIF

d_gene: NA
v_gene: TRBV4-3
j_gene: TRBJ1-1
abundance: NA
CDR3nt: TGCGCCAGCAGCCAAGATGGGGGAGGGTCGAACACTGAAGCTTTCTTT
CDR3aa: CASSQDGGGSNTEAFF

d_gene: TRBD2
v_gene: TRBV27
j_gene: TRBJ2-3
abundance: NA
CDR3nt: TGTGCCAGCAGTGCATCTCGACTAGCGGGAGGGCGAACAGATACGCAGTATTTT
CDR3aa: CASSASRLAGGRTDTQYF

d_gene: NA
v_gene: TRBV12-3/TRBV12-4
j_gene: TRBJ1-1
abundance: few
CDR3nt: TGTGCCAGCAAGGGTCCGGAGGCTGAAGCTTTCTTT
CDR3aa: CASKGPEAEAFF

d_gene: TRBD1
v_gene: TRBV19
j_gene: TRBJ2-3
abundance: NA
CDR3nt: TGTGCCAGTAGTAGGGACAGGGTTACCTCGCAGTATTTT
CDR3aa: CASSRDRVTSQYF

d_gene: NA
v_gene: TRBV3-1/TRBV3-2
j_gene: TRBJ2-1
abundance: NA
CDR3nt: TGTGCCAGCAGCCAAGGGCAAGAGCAGTTCTTC
CDR3aa: CASSQGQEQFF

d_gene: TRBD1
v_gene: TRBV19
j_gene: TRBJ2-5
abundance: NA
CDR3nt: TGTGCCAGTAGTGTAAGGACAGGGGGAGGGGGAAGGGGAGAGACCCAGTACTTC
CDR3aa: CASSVRTGGGGRGETQYF

d_gene: NA
v_gene: TRBV5-6
j_gene: TRBJ2-5
abundance: NA
CDR3nt: TGTGCCAGCAGCTTGGAAGTCCGAGGGTTACAAGAGACCCAGTACTTC
CDR3aa: CASSLEVRGLQETQYF

d_gene: TRBD1
v_gene: TRBV5-1
j_gene: TRBJ2-7
abundance: NA
CDR3nt: TGCGCCAGCGGGGACAGGGCCCACGAGCAGTACTTC
CDR3aa: CASGDRAHEQYF

d_gene: NA
v_gene: TRBV7-2
j_gene: TRBJ1-5
abundance: NA
CDR3nt: TGTGCCAGCAGCGAGAGGAGGGGTCAGCCCCAGCATTTT
CDR3aa: CASSERRGQPQHF

d_gene: TRBD1
v_gene: TRBV4-2
j_gene: TRBJ2-1
abundance: once
CDR3nt: TGTGCCAGCAGCCGAGCCGGGGACAGCAACAATGAGCAGTTCTTC
CDR3aa: CASSRAGDSNNEQFF

d_gene: NA
v_gene: TRBV18
j_gene: TRBJ1-2
abundance: NA
CDR3nt: TGTGCCAGCTCACCACGGGGGCTAGGACAGTTAGAGCTCTATGGCTACACCTTC
CDR3aa: CASSPRGLGQLELYGYTF

d_gene: NA
v_gene: TRBV29-1
j_gene: TRBJ2-7
abundance: NA
CDR3nt: TGCAGCGCCCAAGGGTCGGGGAGCTCCTACGAGCAGTACTTC
CDR3aa: CSAQGSGSSYEQYF

d_gene: NA
v_gene: TRBV5-4
j_gene: TRBJ2-5
abundance: NA
CDR3nt: TGTGCCAGCAGCTTACGGGACTTCCAAGAGACCCAGTACTTC
CDR3aa: CASSLRDFQETQYF

d_gene: NA
v_gene: TRBV5-1
j_gene: TRBJ1-2
abundance: once
CDR3nt: TGCGCCAGCAGCTTATCCGGGCCGGCGGGGTATGGCTACACCTTC
CDR3aa: CASSLSGPAGYGYTF

d_gene: NA
v_gene: TRBV28
j_gene: TRBJ1-2
abundance: few
CDR3nt: TGTGCCAGCAGTTCCGGGGGCTATGGCTACACCTTC
CDR3aa: CASSSGGYGYTF

d_gene: TRBD1
v_gene: TRBV7-3
j_gene: TRBJ2-1
abundance: NA
CDR3nt: TGTGCCAGCAGCCCACGACCTATTGACAGGGGCTCCTACAATGAGCAGTTCTTC
CDR3aa: CASSPRPIDRGSYNEQFF

d_gene: TRBD1
v_gene: TRBV7-2
j_gene: TRBJ1-2
abundance: once
CDR3nt: TGTGCCAGCAGCTCGACAGGGGGGTCCACCTTC
CDR3aa: CASSSTGGSTF

d_gene: NA
v_gene: TRBV11-2
j_gene: TRBJ1-1
abundance: NA
CDR3nt: TGTGCCAGCAGCGCAACAGGGTACGGCACTGAAGCTTTCTTT
CDR3aa: CASSATGYGTEAFF

d_gene: NA
v_gene: TRBV14
j_gene: TRBJ2-7
abundance: NA
CDR3nt: TGTGCCAGCAGCCAAGCAGGGGATCTCTACGAGCAGTACTTC
CDR3aa: CASSQAGDLYEQYF

d_gene: NA
v_gene: TRBV19
j_gene: TRBJ2-3
abundance: once
CDR3nt: TGTGCCAGTAGTAATTACAGGTACTCTAGCACAGATACGCAGTATTTT
CDR3aa: CASSNYRYSSTDTQYF

d_gene: TRBD2
v_gene: TRBV11-2
j_gene: TRBJ2-2
abundance: NA
CDR3nt: TGTGCCAGCAGCTTAGTAGCGGGAGGCACCGGGGAGCTGTTTTTT
CDR3aa: CASSLVAGGTGELFF

d_gene: NA
v_gene: TRBV30
j_gene: TRBJ1-4
abundance: NA
CDR3nt: TGTGCCACACGACACGTCGCAACTAATGAAAAACTGTTTTTT
CDR3aa: CATRHVATNEKLFF

d_gene: TRBD1
v_gene: TRBV7-9
j_gene: TRBJ1-6
abundance: NA
CDR3nt: TGTGCCAGCAGCTTTTGGGGACAGGCCAATTCACCCCTCCACTTT
CDR3aa: CASSFWGQANSPLHF

d_gene: NA
v_gene: TRBV4-2
j_gene: TRBJ2-7
abundance: NA
CDR3nt: TGTGCCAGCAGCCAAGTAGGACAGTCCTACGAGCAGTACTTC
CDR3aa: CASSQVGQSYEQYF

d_gene: NA
v_gene: TRBV4-1
j_gene: TRBJ1-2
abundance: NA
CDR3nt: TGCGCCAGCAGCCAAGAGGTCGGACAGTCATCTAACTATGGCTACACCTTC
CDR3aa: CASSQEVGQSSNYGYTF

d_gene: NA
v_gene: TRBV18
j_gene: TRBJ2-7
abundance: NA
CDR3nt: TGTGCCAGCTCACCACTTATACTGGGGCGGGACTACGAGCAGTACTTC
CDR3aa: CASSPLILGRDYEQYF

d_gene: NA
v_gene: TRBV5-1
j_gene: TRBJ2-3
abundance: NA
CDR3nt: TGCGCCAGCAGCTTAGGCGGGTCACGGGCAGATACGCAGTATTTT
CDR3aa: CASSLGGSRADTQYF